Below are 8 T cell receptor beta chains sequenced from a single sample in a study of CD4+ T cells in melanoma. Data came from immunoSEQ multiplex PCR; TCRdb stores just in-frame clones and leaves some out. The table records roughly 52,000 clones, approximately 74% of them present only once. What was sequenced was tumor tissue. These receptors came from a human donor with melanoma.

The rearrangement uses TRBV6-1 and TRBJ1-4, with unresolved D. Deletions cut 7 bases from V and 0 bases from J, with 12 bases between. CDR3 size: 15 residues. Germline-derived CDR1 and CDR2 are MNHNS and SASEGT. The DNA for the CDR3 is TGTGCCAGCAAAAATGGTCCCGCAACTAATGAAAAACTGTTTTTT. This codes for CASKNGPATNEKLFF.

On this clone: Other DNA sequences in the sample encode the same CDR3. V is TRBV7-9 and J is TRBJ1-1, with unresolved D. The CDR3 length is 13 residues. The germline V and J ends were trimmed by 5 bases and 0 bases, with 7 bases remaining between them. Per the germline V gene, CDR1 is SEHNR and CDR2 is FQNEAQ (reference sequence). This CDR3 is CASSPDLNTEAFF. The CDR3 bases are TGTGCCAGCAGCCCAGATCTGAACACTGAAGCTTTCTTT.

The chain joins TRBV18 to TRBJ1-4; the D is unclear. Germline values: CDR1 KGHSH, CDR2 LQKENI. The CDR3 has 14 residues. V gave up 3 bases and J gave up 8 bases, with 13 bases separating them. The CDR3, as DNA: TGTGCCAGCTCACCGGAGGCAGTTAACGAAAAACTGTTTTTT. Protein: CASSPEAVNEKLFF.

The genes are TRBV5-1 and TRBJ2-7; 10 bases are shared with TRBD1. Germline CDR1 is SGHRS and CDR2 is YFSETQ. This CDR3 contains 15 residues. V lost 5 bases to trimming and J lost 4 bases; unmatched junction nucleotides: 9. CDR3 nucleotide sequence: TGCGCCAGCAGTTGGGGACAGGGGACTATGTACGAGCAGTACTTC. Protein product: CASSWGQGTMYEQYF.

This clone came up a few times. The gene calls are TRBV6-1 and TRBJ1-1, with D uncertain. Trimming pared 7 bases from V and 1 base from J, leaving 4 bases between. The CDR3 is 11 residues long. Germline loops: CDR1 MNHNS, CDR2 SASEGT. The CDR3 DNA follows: TGTGCCAGCAACAAGAACACTGAAGCTTTCTTT. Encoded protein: CASNKNTEAFF.

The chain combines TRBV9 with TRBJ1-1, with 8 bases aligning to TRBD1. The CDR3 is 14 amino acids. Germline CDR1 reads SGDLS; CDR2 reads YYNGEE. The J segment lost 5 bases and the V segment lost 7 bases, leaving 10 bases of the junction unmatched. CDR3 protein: CASSPGQGMTEAFF. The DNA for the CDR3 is TGTGCCAGCTCCCCCGGACAGGGTATGACTGAAGCTTTCTTT.

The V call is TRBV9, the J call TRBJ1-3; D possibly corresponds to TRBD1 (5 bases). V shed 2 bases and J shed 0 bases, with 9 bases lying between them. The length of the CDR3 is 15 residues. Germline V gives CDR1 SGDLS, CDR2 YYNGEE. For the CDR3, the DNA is TGTGCCAGCAGCGTTCATGGGGGCTCTGGAAACACCATATATTTT. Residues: CASSVHGGSGNTIYF.

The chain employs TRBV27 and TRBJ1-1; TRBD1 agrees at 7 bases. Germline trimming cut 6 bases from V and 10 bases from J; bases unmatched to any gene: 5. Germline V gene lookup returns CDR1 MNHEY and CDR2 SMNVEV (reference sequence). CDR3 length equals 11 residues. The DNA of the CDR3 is TGTGCCAGCAGGGGGACAGTTGGAGCTTTCTTT. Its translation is CASRGTVGAFF.